Sequencing of this TCR beta chain was carried out in a study of cytomegalovirus exposure and HLA in healthy donors. Study findings and constraints: Links to common viral pathogens appeared, in a later analysis, for several of the most significant clusters.

This clone appeared a few times. Its antigen is not identified. PCR employed 60 Vbeta and 13 Jbeta primers. Generated by immunoSEQ multiplex PCR, the TCRdb table keeps only in-frame clones and is missing some. The data hold 65,000 to 85,000 clones, with 77% observed a single time. Source material: PBMCs. This clonotype was sampled from a man between 50 and 59 years old in good health and CMV-seropositive.

CDR3 sequence (DNA): TGTGCCAGCACTCTAACCGGGGGAGGGGGGAGAGAATACGAGCAGTACTTC. Amino acids: CASTLTGGGGREYEQYF. V is TRBV13 and J is TRBJ2-5; a possible D gene is TRBD2 (7 bases). Gene TRBJ2-7 matches the end of the DNA better, so the J call may be wrong. CDR3 size: 17 residues. CDR1 PRHDT and CDR2 FYEKMQ come from the germline V gene (reference sequence).